This T cell receptor beta chain was sequenced for a study of blood T cell repertoires in COVID-19 (dated by TCRdb to 2018 to 2020). Context from the whole study: The collaborator samples originated in the United States, Italy and Spain and spanned the acute and convalescent phases of COVID-19. The repertoires were released in a freely available public database intended as a resource for research on the immune response to SARS-CoV-2. The samples were drawn from the first 160 participants of the ongoing ImmuneRACE study and from 950 to 1,500 subjects provided by 6 global collaborators. Nearly every sample came with metadata listing a de-identified subject ID, COVID-19 status, age in years and sex. Where available, HLA class I and class II types were obtained from metadata supplied by the sample provider rather than from assay-based typing. Subjects who had been exposed to COVID-19, were actively infected with it, or had recovered from it provided the deeply sampled blood TCRbeta repertoires that made up the dataset. The material from the prospective study consisted of cDNA or gDNA derived from T cells, B-cell-depleted T cells, or PBMCs. What the authors observed across the whole study: The quantity of clinical and demographic metadata differed by source and by participant and was supplied without curation.

Unmatched junction bases come to 2, with V trimmed by 4 bases and J by 6 bases. Reading from cysteine to phenylalanine, the CDR3 counts 13 amino acids. Just the 39-base CDR3 DNA is kept, in frame starting at base 1. For CDR1 and CDR2, the germline V gene lists SNHLY and FYNNEI. Remarks on this clone: No cognate antigen has been identified for it. No clone much larger than this one lies a single base away; base qualities are absent. Other DNA sequences in this specimen translate into the identical CDR3.

The immunoSEQ Assay, a bias-controlled multiplex PCR, was used to amplify TCRbeta CDR3 regions from genomic DNA. The study's processing was this. Nucleated cell counts per sample were estimated from amplification of reference gene primers within the assay. To quantify the absolute abundance of each unique TCRbeta CDR3 rearrangement, sequence reads were collapsed and filtered. For each sample, productive Simpson clonality was calculated as the square root of Simpson's diversity index across productive rearrangements. Imported from immuneACCESS, the table was reduced by TCRdb to in-frame sequences with V and J called. These copies leave out some clones; in studies compared against another copy, an unresolved V gene accounts for under half, and the cause of the remainder is not known. That table gives V, J and clone size, and the DNA gave D and trimming. The sample table holds 90,000 to 130,000 clones, of which roughly 85% were seen once. The ten top clones hold less than 2.5% of the sample.

Each collaborating institution followed its own protocols to collect whole blood in K2EDTA tubes. Collaborator samples were shipped for TCRbeta analysis as frozen whole blood, isolated PBMCs, or DNA extracted from either sample type. This receptor was obtained from a human donor in a cohort sampled during active COVID-19. Sequenced input: peripheral blood. This sequence uses TRBV2 and TRBJ1-5; 8 nucleotides in the junction match TRBD1. The DNA sequence is given as TGTGCCAGCAGTGGACAGGGGAGTCAGCCCCAGCATTTT. Its coded protein is CASSGQGSQPQHF.